Listed below are T cell receptor beta chains from one sample, sequenced in a study of blood T cell repertoires in COVID-19. TCRdb's copy holds only in-frame clones and misses some; the assay was immunoSEQ multiplex PCR. The sample consists of roughly 100,000 clones, 65% to 90% of them appearing once. The source material was peripheral blood. The receptor source for this set is a woman at least 80 years old with acute or convalescent COVID-19. Each CDR3 is given with its conserved first and last residue. The D gene is left open where the match is weak. Expanded clones are given a class, and other clones once, few, many or no size at all.

>13|NA|NA|TRBV30|TRBJ2-5
CAWSGTPQETQYF
TGTGCCTGGAGTGGGACTCCTCAAGAGACCCAGTACTTC
>16|NA|NA|TRBV19|TRBJ2-3
CASSITLMGYTDTQYF
TGTGCCAGTAGTATAACTTTAATGGGCTACACAGATACGCAGTATTTT
>15|NA|NA|TRBV5-5|TRBJ1-5
CASSLDPGRGQPQHF
TGTGCCAGCAGCCTCGACCCGGGGCGGGGACAGCCCCAGCATTTT
>12|NA|NA|TRBV2|TRBJ1-2
CASSETGLGYTF
TGTGCCAGCAGTGAAACAGGGTTGGGCTACACCTTC
>16|NA|TRBD2|TRBV7-9|TRBJ2-3
CASSLERGRTTDTQYF
TGTGCCAGCAGCTTAGAGCGGGGGCGGACCACAGATACGCAGTATTTT
>13|once|TRBD1|TRBV28|TRBJ2-7
CASSGQGTYEQYF
TGTGCCAGCAGTGGACAGGGAACCTACGAGCAGTACTTC
>14|NA|NA|TRBV4-2|TRBJ2-2
CASRLRRDTGELFF
TGTGCCAGCAGACTACGGCGGGACACCGGGGAGCTGTTTTTT
>15|NA|TRBD1|TRBV3-1/TRBV3-2|TRBJ2-7
CASSQTGGRIYEQYF
TGTGCCAGCAGCCAGACAGGGGGGAGAATCTACGAGCAGTACTTC
>14|once|NA|TRBV19|TRBJ2-7
CASSIAHRAYEQYF
TGTGCCAGTAGTATAGCCCACAGGGCCTACGAGCAGTACTTC
>16|few|TRBD1|TRBV15|TRBJ2-7
CATSRHPPGQGGGRYF
TGTGCCACCAGCAGACACCCTCCGGGACAGGGGGGAGGTCGGTACTTC
>17|once|TRBD2|TRBV5-4|TRBJ2-1
CASSFRLGRGSYNEQFF
TGTGCCAGCAGCTTTCGGTTGGGGCGGGGGAGTTACAATGAGCAGTTCTTC
>14|NA|TRBD1|TRBV2|TRBJ2-7
CASMRTGVLYEQYF
TGTGCCAGCATGAGGACAGGGGTCCTCTACGAGCAGTACTTC
>15|NA|TRBD1|TRBV6-1|TRBJ1-3
CASSEAHRGGYTIYF
TGTGCCAGCAGTGAAGCGCACAGGGGAGGTTACACCATATATTTT
>15|NA|TRBD1|TRBV5-1|TRBJ2-2
CASSLGTGDTGELFF
TGCGCCAGCAGCCTCGGGACAGGGGACACCGGGGAGCTGTTTTTT
>15|NA|NA|TRBV5-5|TRBJ1-6
CASSLAQGKNSPLHF
TGTGCCAGCAGCTTGGCACAGGGTAAAAATTCACCCCTCCACTTT
>16|NA|TRBD1|TRBV2|TRBJ2-1
CASIGIGQGAGNEQFF
TGTGCCAGCATCGGGATTGGACAGGGGGCTGGGAATGAGCAGTTCTTC